The clone carrying this T cell receptor beta chain has more than one count but fewer than ten. Its antigen remains unidentified. The data were taken from a study of early T cells in non-severe SARS-CoV-2 infection. Study conclusions and caveats: Matching against VDJdb likely underestimated virus-specific expansions, favoring anti-spike CD8.

Each cDNA molecule carried a unique molecular identifier. TCRdb independently ran MiXCR on the 5' RACE reads; one entry per CDR3 protein. The sample includes about 49,000 distinct CDR3 sequences, 12% of them seen just once. The length of the CDR3 is 14 residues. Trimming stripped 5 bases from V and 2 bases from J, with 13 bases between. The gene calls are TRBV12-3 or TRBV12-4 and TRBJ2-7; D is perhaps TRBD2 (6 bases). Sequencing was carried out using whole blood. The source is an adult who was a healthcare worker with PCR-confirmed SARS-CoV-2 infection or an uninfected control (not recorded which). The CDR3 DNA reads TGTGCCAGCAGTCGTAGCGGAATAGCCTACGAGCAGTACTTC. This gives the protein CASSRSGIAYEQYF.